These 22 T cell receptor beta chains originate from one sample sequenced in a study of CD8+CD57+ T cells in acquired aplastic anemia. It was patients with CD8+CD57+ cell expansion by flow cytometry who were chosen for sequencing. For CDR3 and TCR beta VDJ profiling, genomic DNA was the template used. MiXCR, applied by TCRdb to the reads, yields one record per CDR3 protein. The table includes hundreds of thousands of distinct CDR3 sequences, approximately 32% detected once. The sample consisted of sorted CD4+, CD8+, or CD8+CD57+ T cells (not recorded which) from PBMCs. These receptors all come from a human donor with aplastic anemia.

The chain links TRBV2 to TRBJ2-1; 8 nucleotides align to TRBD2. Unmatched junction bases numbered 11, after V lost 6 bases and J lost 7 bases. The CDR3 has 15 residues. Germline V gene data show CDR1 as SNHLY and CDR2 as FYNNEI. The CDR3 spells CASRASSGIQNEQFF. In nucleotides, the CDR3 is TGTGCCAGCAGAGCGAGTAGCGGGATTCAAAATGAGCAGTTCTTC.

This clonotype was counted at least ten times. The rearrangement uses TRBV7-3 and TRBJ1-2, with 8 bases aligning to TRBD1. The length of the CDR3 is 14 residues. Unmatched junction bases numbered 9, after V lost 5 bases and J lost 7 bases. CDR1 SGHTA and CDR2 FQGTGA come from the germline V gene. In DNA form, the CDR3 reads TGTGCCAGCAGCCCGAGGACAGGGAGGGCTGGCTACACCTTC. Amino acids: CASSPRTGRAGYTF.

The CDR3 loop reads CASSFRTGGFYGYTF. The CDR3 DNA sequence: TGTGCCAGCAGTTTCAGGACAGGGGGGTTTTATGGCTACACCTTC. J is TRBJ1-2 and V is TRBV2; 10 bases match TRBD1. This CDR3 region has 15 residues. The V gene's germline CDR1 is SNHLY and CDR2 FYNNEI. V shed 5 bases, J shed 5 bases, and the junction held 8 bases outside the gene matches.

About this clonotype itself: A read error may be the cause here, since a much bigger clone is one base away. CDR3 in amino acids: CSVIAGGINSEQFF. Written as DNA, the CDR3 is TGCAGCGTAATAGCGGGAGGGATTAACAGTGAGCAGTTCTTC. This chain connects TRBV29-1 to TRBJ2-1; 11 bases line up with TRBD2. Germline trimming cut 6 bases from V and 9 bases from J; bases unmatched to any gene: 10. Germline V lookup: CDR1 SQVTM, CDR2 ANQGSEA. CDR3 length: 14 amino acids.

Worth noting for this clonotype: This may arise from a read error, as a much more abundant clone is one base away. The genes are TRBV12-3 or TRBV12-4 and TRBJ2-6; D might be TRBD2 (6 bases). The CDR3 covers 15 residues. CDR3 in amino acids: CAGSLGTGGANVLTF. CDR3 in DNA: TGTGCCGGCAGTTTAGGGACTGGTGGGGCCAACGTCCTGACTTTC.

The rearrangement uses TRBV10-3 and TRBJ2-3, with D possibly TRBD1 on 6 matching bases. The V end lost 0 bases, the J end lost 4 bases, and 11 bases lay between the germline ends. Per the germline V gene, CDR1 is ENHRY and CDR2 is SYGVKD. CDR3 length equals 15 residues. CDR3 protein: CAISESTGLADTQYF. As DNA, the CDR3 is TGTGCCATCAGTGAGTCCACAGGGTTGGCAGATACGCAGTATTTT.

This clonotype came up many times. V is TRBV2 and J is TRBJ2-3; 8 bases agree with TRBD1. Germline V CDR1 and CDR2: SNHLY, FYNNEI. CDR3 length: 15 amino acids. The ends lost 4 bases at V and 2 bases at J; junction bases unmatched: 5. For the CDR3, the DNA is TGTGCCAGCAGTGTGGGACAGGTGACCACAGATACGCAGTATTTT. This encodes CASSVGQVTTDTQYF.

The genes are TRBV19 and TRBJ2-7; no clear D. The CDR3 covers 14 residues. Germline CDR1 reads LNHDA; CDR2 reads SQIVND (reference sequence). Trimming cost V 4 bases and J 6 bases, with 16 bases left between them. CDR3 in DNA: TGTGCCAGTAGTACCCTCCGGACCCCTCGCGAGCAGTACTTC. This sequence encodes CASSTLRTPREQYF.

The V gene is TRBV5-6, the J gene TRBJ2-7, with unresolved D. The V end lost 0 bases, the J end lost 5 bases, and 9 bases lay between the germline ends. Germline CDR1 is SGHDT and CDR2 is YYEEEE. The CDR3 loop spans 13 amino acids. The CDR3 DNA follows: TGTGCCAGCAGCTTGGTCGGTCCCCACGAGCAGTACTTC. Translation gives CASSLVGPHEQYF.

A note on this clonotype: A much larger clone differs by one base, so this may be a read error. V gene TRBV2 combines with J gene TRBJ2-1; TRBD1 matches 9 bases. This CDR3 has 13 amino acids. Germline CDR1 SNHLY, CDR2 FYNNEI. The CDR3 DNA reads TGTGCGGCGCCGGGACAGGGACACAATGAGCAGTTCTTC. Translation gives CAAPGQGHNEQFF.

The rearrangement joins TRBV2 to TRBJ1-1; weak D call: TRBD1 (6 bases). The CDR3 spans 13 residues. V was clipped by 1 base and J by 9 bases, with 12 bases between them. Germline CDR1 and CDR2: SNHLY and FYNNEI. CDR3 DNA sequence: TGTGCCAGCAGTGAAGTACAGGGTCGTCAAGCTTTCTTT. Amino acid sequence: CASSEVQGRQAFF.

This chain joins TRBV29-1 and TRBJ2-3; TRBD2 matches at 10 bases. The CDR3 length is 19 residues. Trimming took 4 bases from V and 2 from J; bases not matched to a gene: 18. Germline V CDR1 and CDR2: SQVTM, ANQGSEA. The CDR3 DNA is TGCAGCGTTGTACGTCCTAGCGGGGGCCCTTATTCCTTCACAGATACGCAGTATTTT. It specifies CSVVRPSGGPYSFTDTQYF.

The J gene is TRBJ2-3, the V gene TRBV20-1; possible D gene TRBD1, 5 bases. The CDR3 contains 15 residues. Trimming took off 5 bases at V and 4 bases at J, with 19 bases between the two ends. CDR1 and CDR2 (germline): DFQATT, SNEGSKA (reference sequence). The CDR3 loop is CSAPQTVRSADTQYF. The CDR3 coding sequence is TGCAGTGCTCCACAGACAGTTCGCTCCGCAGATACGCAGTATTTT.

Remarks on this clonotype: Just one base apart from a much larger clone, this may be a read error. The chain links TRBV20-1 to TRBJ1-2, with 7 nucleotides matching TRBD1. This CDR3 spans 13 amino acids. The germline CDR1 and CDR2 sequences are DFQATT and SNEGSKA (reference sequence). V lost 4 bases and J lost 10; bases outside the gene matches: 12. The CDR3 here is CSANLDRAGDYTF. The CDR3 coding sequence is TGCAGTGCTAACCTTGACAGGGCTGGTGACTACACCTTC.

This clonotype appeared a few times. The rearrangement uses TRBV11-2 and TRBJ2-2, with D tentatively TRBD2 (7 bases). The germline gives CDR1 SGHAT, CDR2 FQNNGV. This CDR3 spans 14 amino acids. V was cut by 1 base and J by 8 bases, with 11 bases left in between. CDR3 residues: CASSLGGGRGELFF. As DNA, the CDR3 is TGTGCCAGCAGCTTAGGGGGGGGCCGAGGGGAGCTGTTTTTT.

A note on this clonotype: This is likely a read error, given that the CDR3 carries no conserved phenylalanine or tryptophan at its end. The rearrangement joins TRBV11-1 to TRBJ1-4; 11 nucleotides align to TRBD1. V shed 2 bases and J 5 bases; nucleotides not matched to a gene: 7. Germline V gene data show CDR1 as SGHAT and CDR2 as FQDESV (reference sequence). The CDR3 extends over 17 amino acids. The CDR3 loop is CASSLWGQGGENEKLFV. The CDR3 DNA reads TGTGCCAGCAGCTTATGGGGACAGGGGGGAGAAAATGAAAAACTGTTTGTT.

A few counts support this clonotype. A junction end diverges from the germline sequence, so it may reflect a read error. V usage is TRBV10-3 and J usage is TRBJ1-1; the D is unclear. Germline values: CDR1 ENHRY, CDR2 SYGVKD. The CDR3 runs to 14 residues. The CDR3 reads CASSGGRENNEQFF. Here the CDR3 DNA reads TGTGCCAGCAGTGGCGGGAGGGAAAACAATGAGCAGTTCTTT.

This clonotype was detected many times. The chain has TRBV29-1 and TRBJ1-3, with D unresolved. CDR3 size: 13 residues. Germline V CDR1 and CDR2: SQVTM, ANQGSEA. V dropped 7 bases and J dropped 2 bases, with 12 bases sitting between them. CDR3 sequence (DNA): TGCAGCGGCAGAGACTACGCTGGAAACACCATATATTTT. Protein product: CSGRDYAGNTIYF.

This clonotype has only a few counts. This chain uses TRBV25-1 with TRBJ1-5; 10 nucleotides match TRBD1. CDR1 and CDR2 (germline): MGHDK, SYGVNS. There are 17 residues in the CDR3. The J segment lost 5 bases and the V segment lost 6 bases, leaving 13 bases of the junction unmatched. The CDR3 reads CASSSGQGGVSDQPQHF. For the CDR3, the DNA is TGTGCCAGCAGCTCCGGACAGGGGGGTGTAAGCGATCAGCCCCAGCATTTT.

The J gene is TRBJ2-7, the V gene TRBV4-2, with D possibly matching TRBD2 (6 bases). Trimming removed 4 bases at V and 1 base at J, with 17 bases between. CDR3 length equals 16 residues. The germline V gene has CDR1 LGHNA and CDR2 YNFKEQ. CDR3 nucleotides: TGTGCCAGCAGCCCCCTCGGTAGCGGAGGGTCCTACGAGCAGTACTTC. Protein: CASSPLGSGGSYEQYF.

About this clonotype: Mismatch with germline at one junction end may stem from a read error. V usage is TRBV15 and J usage is TRBJ2-5; a weak D match, TRBD2 (5 bases). CDR3 length: 13 residues. Germline-derived CDR1 and CDR2 are LNHNV and YYDKDF (reference sequence). The CDR3 loop reads CSTRGRGQETQYF. The CDR3 coding sequence is TGTTCCACCCGGGGAAGAGGACAAGAGACCCAGTACTTC.

The table lists this clonotype with a few counts. V is TRBV30 and J is TRBJ1-2, with D uncertain. The germline V gene encodes CDR1 GTSNPN and CDR2 SVGIG (reference sequence). This CDR3 region has 12 residues. V lost 2 bases, J lost 3 bases, and 7 bases lay in between. The CDR3 reads CAWSPRDYGYTF. The CDR3 DNA reads TGTGCCTGGAGTCCTCGGGACTATGGCTACACCTTC. The full variable domain, with the rest looked up from reference TRBV30 and TRBJ1-2, is SQTIHQWPATLVQPVGSPLSLECTVEGTSNPNLYWYRQAAGRGLQLLFYSVGIGQISSEVPQNLSASRPQDRQFILSSKKLLLSDSGFYLCAWSPRDYGYTFGSGTRLTVV.